Following are 2 T cell receptor beta chains from one sample sequenced in a study of tumor and adjacent non-tumor tissue in lung cancer. The library came from three nested PCR rounds adapted from ARM-PCR protocols. MiXCR was run by TCRdb on the multiplex PCR reads, yielding one entry per CDR3 protein. The profile shows 65,000 to 95,000 distinct CDR3 sequences, over 80% of them singletons. RNA was extracted from bulk tissue without any cell sorting. Sample: lung tumor tissue. These receptors originate from a woman between 50 and 59 years old with non-small cell lung cancer.

Many counts were recorded for this clonotype. The rearrangement uses TRBV5-1 and TRBJ2-7; 8 bases align to TRBD2. J lost 9 bases, V lost 8 bases, and 16 bases had no gene match. The CDR3 extends over 14 amino acids. Germline V gene sequence: CDR1 SGHRS, CDR2 YFSETQ. The CDR3: CASSGNAGGPGQYF. Written as DNA, the CDR3 is TGCGCCAGTTCGGGGAACGCGGGAGGTCCAGGGCAGTACTTC. The whole variable domain, filled in from reference TRBV5-1 and TRBJ2-7, reads KAGVTQTPRYLIKTRGQQVTLSCSPISGHRSVSWYQQTPGQGLQFLFEYFSETQRNKGNFPGRFSGRQFSNSRSEMNVSTLELGDSALYLCASSGNAGGPGQYFGPGTRLTVT.

The chain links TRBV12-3 or TRBV12-4 to TRBJ2-2; D is unclear. This CDR3 has 14 amino acids. Between the trimmed V and J ends, which lost 5 bases and 6 bases, there was a span of 13 bases. This CDR3 is CASSLSGVAGELFF. The CDR3 DNA is TGTGCCAGCAGTCTATCAGGAGTGGCCGGGGAGCTGTTTTTT.